These T cell receptor beta chains were read from a single sample in a study of CD8 T cells in Susac syndrome. Using its own MiXCR run on the immunoSEQ multiplex PCR reads, TCRdb lists one record per CDR3 protein. The sample includes 200,000 to 250,000 distinct CDR3 sequences, around 96% seen only once; the top ten take 0.075% to 0.095%. The sample consisted of CD4+ T cells from PBMCs. The receptors originated from a human donor with multiple sclerosis. Each CDR3 is given without its conserved first and last residue. Fields, in order: CDR3 protein, J gene, clone size, V gene. Rows give clone size only sometimes, using once, few, many, or a class for an expanded clone.

cdr3_aa: AWSVQGVGEQF
j_call: TRBJ2-1
clone_size: NA
v_call: TRBV30

cdr3_aa: ASSPRRTRLINYGYT
j_call: TRBJ1-2
clone_size: NA
v_call: TRBV27

cdr3_aa: ASTQTANGNSPLH
j_call: TRBJ1-6
clone_size: once
v_call: TRBV3-1

cdr3_aa: ASSWARGNTEAF
j_call: TRBJ1-1
clone_size: NA
v_call: TRBV12-3/TRBV12-4

cdr3_aa: ASSRTNNEQF
j_call: TRBJ2-1
clone_size: NA
v_call: TRBV12-3/TRBV12-4

cdr3_aa: ASSSLAGGSGEQY
j_call: TRBJ2-7
clone_size: NA
v_call: TRBV28

cdr3_aa: ASSLKGQGPSWDYGYT
j_call: TRBJ1-2
clone_size: NA
v_call: TRBV7-9

cdr3_aa: GANSENTIY
j_call: TRBJ1-3
clone_size: once
v_call: TRBV30

cdr3_aa: ASSEQGAGANVLT
j_call: TRBJ2-6
clone_size: NA
v_call: TRBV6-1

cdr3_aa: ASSLALGGSVSNEQF
j_call: TRBJ2-1
clone_size: once
v_call: TRBV12-3/TRBV12-4

cdr3_aa: SARPGHRSEQY
j_call: TRBJ2-7
clone_size: NA
v_call: TRBV20-1

cdr3_aa: ASSTGQGGYNEQF
j_call: TRBJ2-1
clone_size: NA
v_call: TRBV18

cdr3_aa: ASSLEVGASYEQY
j_call: TRBJ2-7
clone_size: NA
v_call: TRBV7-9

cdr3_aa: ASRSPGEYNEQF
j_call: TRBJ2-1
clone_size: NA
v_call: TRBV12-5

cdr3_aa: ASSVRTGREETQY
j_call: TRBJ2-5
clone_size: NA
v_call: TRBV9

cdr3_aa: ASSSDRGLYEQY
j_call: TRBJ2-7
clone_size: once
v_call: TRBV6-5

cdr3_aa: ASSWNWSPQETQY
j_call: TRBJ2-5
clone_size: NA
v_call: TRBV12-3/TRBV12-4

cdr3_aa: ASSPAPRGNQPQH
j_call: TRBJ1-5
clone_size: NA
v_call: TRBV18

cdr3_aa: ASSNYRTGVLLSYEQY
j_call: TRBJ2-7
clone_size: NA
v_call: TRBV21-1

cdr3_aa: ASSLGRQNSPLH
j_call: TRBJ1-6
clone_size: NA
v_call: TRBV7-9

cdr3_aa: ASSLAHQPQQTQY
j_call: TRBJ2-5
clone_size: NA
v_call: TRBV5-1

cdr3_aa: SVGNLGDTQY
j_call: TRBJ2-3
clone_size: NA
v_call: TRBV29-1

cdr3_aa: ASRNKETQY
j_call: TRBJ2-5
clone_size: NA
v_call: TRBV11-2

cdr3_aa: ASSISGSSYNEQF
j_call: TRBJ2-1
clone_size: NA
v_call: TRBV12-3/TRBV12-4

cdr3_aa: AWSGGNTEAF
j_call: TRBJ1-1
clone_size: NA
v_call: TRBV30

cdr3_aa: AWTQGRGYT
j_call: TRBJ1-2
clone_size: NA
v_call: TRBV30

cdr3_aa: ASSLTRDYEQY
j_call: TRBJ2-7
clone_size: few
v_call: TRBV28

cdr3_aa: ASSQDILAGNEQF
j_call: TRBJ2-1
clone_size: NA
v_call: TRBV3-1

cdr3_aa: ASSVTGGPYQPQH
j_call: TRBJ1-5
clone_size: NA
v_call: TRBV7-2

cdr3_aa: ASSQAFYYEQY
j_call: TRBJ2-7
clone_size: NA
v_call: TRBV11-2

cdr3_aa: SVPDRGGEKLF
j_call: TRBJ1-4
clone_size: NA
v_call: TRBV20-1

cdr3_aa: ASSQALAGAYDEQF
j_call: TRBJ2-1
clone_size: NA
v_call: TRBV3-1

cdr3_aa: ASSSPGHRTGELF
j_call: TRBJ2-2
clone_size: once
v_call: TRBV5-4

cdr3_aa: ATSGGTDTQY
j_call: TRBJ2-3
clone_size: NA
v_call: TRBV24-1

cdr3_aa: APGAPRNTGELF
j_call: TRBJ2-2
clone_size: NA
v_call: TRBV7-9

cdr3_aa: SVGTGGKLF
j_call: TRBJ1-4
clone_size: NA
v_call: TRBV29-1

cdr3_aa: ASSFGLQPVNEQF
j_call: TRBJ2-1
clone_size: NA
v_call: TRBV5-1

cdr3_aa: AISESRAPNTGELF
j_call: TRBJ2-2
clone_size: NA
v_call: TRBV10-3

cdr3_aa: ASSLGLLSSGANVLT
j_call: TRBJ2-6
clone_size: NA
v_call: TRBV11-2

cdr3_aa: ASSQDGRTGGEETQY
j_call: TRBJ2-5
clone_size: NA
v_call: TRBV4-2

cdr3_aa: ASSRTGGQPQH
j_call: TRBJ1-5
clone_size: NA
v_call: TRBV7-3

cdr3_aa: SVDQNGYT
j_call: TRBJ1-2
clone_size: NA
v_call: TRBV29-1

cdr3_aa: ASSSTPGRKY
j_call: TRBJ2-7
clone_size: NA
v_call: TRBV9

cdr3_aa: ASSSGEFGRNQPQH
j_call: TRBJ1-5
clone_size: NA
v_call: TRBV5-6

cdr3_aa: AWRRNQETQY
j_call: TRBJ2-5
clone_size: NA
v_call: TRBV30

cdr3_aa: ASSQERKGSAYNSPLH
j_call: TRBJ1-6
clone_size: NA
v_call: TRBV3-1

cdr3_aa: SVEDISQGQFPNYGYT
j_call: TRBJ1-2
clone_size: NA
v_call: TRBV29-1

cdr3_aa: SAPGQVGGTQY
j_call: TRBJ2-5
clone_size: NA
v_call: TRBV20-1

cdr3_aa: ASSHYVHKQF
j_call: TRBJ2-1
clone_size: NA
v_call: TRBV3-1

cdr3_aa: ASSQDRAFYGYT
j_call: TRBJ1-2
clone_size: NA
v_call: TRBV3-1

cdr3_aa: ASSPGGTVDEQY
j_call: TRBJ2-7
clone_size: NA
v_call: TRBV28

cdr3_aa: ASTYAGSGTEAF
j_call: TRBJ1-1
clone_size: NA
v_call: TRBV12-3/TRBV12-4

cdr3_aa: ASIRPADRDGGRGELF
j_call: TRBJ2-2
clone_size: NA
v_call: TRBV19

cdr3_aa: ASSKSWDTEAF
j_call: TRBJ1-1
clone_size: NA
v_call: TRBV21-1

cdr3_aa: ASSPTWVSNQPQH
j_call: TRBJ1-5
clone_size: NA
v_call: TRBV2

cdr3_aa: ASARGLAVQETQY
j_call: TRBJ2-5
clone_size: NA
v_call: TRBV30

cdr3_aa: ASSSATGQETQY
j_call: TRBJ2-5
clone_size: NA
v_call: TRBV11-2

cdr3_aa: ASSQEIGRQNTEAF
j_call: TRBJ1-1
clone_size: NA
v_call: TRBV14

cdr3_aa: ASSGTAKETQY
j_call: TRBJ2-5
clone_size: NA
v_call: TRBV19